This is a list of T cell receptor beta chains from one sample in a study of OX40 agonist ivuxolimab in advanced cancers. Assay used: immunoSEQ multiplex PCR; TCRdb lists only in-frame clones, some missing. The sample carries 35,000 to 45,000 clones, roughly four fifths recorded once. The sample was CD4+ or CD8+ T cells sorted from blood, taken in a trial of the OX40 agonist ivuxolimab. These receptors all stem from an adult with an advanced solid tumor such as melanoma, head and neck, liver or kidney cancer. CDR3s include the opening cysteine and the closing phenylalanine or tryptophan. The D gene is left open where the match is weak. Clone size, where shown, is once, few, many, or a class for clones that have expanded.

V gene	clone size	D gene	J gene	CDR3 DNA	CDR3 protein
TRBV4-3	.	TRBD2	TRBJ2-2	TGCGCCAGCAGCCAGGCCGCGAGCGGGGGCCTAAACACCGGGGAGCTGTTTTTT	CASSQAASGGLNTGELFF
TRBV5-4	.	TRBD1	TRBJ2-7	TGTGCCAGCAGCTTCGGGGACAGGGTCAACGAGCAGTACTTC	CASSFGDRVNEQYF
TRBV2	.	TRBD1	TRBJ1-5	TGTGCCAGCAGTCTTTACGGGACAGGAGTGGGTCAGCCCCAGCATTTT	CASSLYGTGVGQPQHF
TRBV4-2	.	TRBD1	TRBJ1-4	TGTGCCAGCAGCCAGGCGACAGGGGGGAGTGAAAAACTGTTTTTT	CASSQATGGSEKLFF
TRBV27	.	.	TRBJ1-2	TGTGCCAGCAGTCAGGGCAGAGGCTATGGCTACACCTTC	CASSQGRGYGYTF
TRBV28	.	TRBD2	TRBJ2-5	TGTGCCAGCAGTTTCCTCCGGGGGGGACAAGAGACCCAGTACTTC	CASSFLRGGQETQYF
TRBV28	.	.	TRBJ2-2	TGTGCCAGCAGTGCACCGGGAGTCGGGGAGCTGTTTTTT	CASSAPGVGELFF
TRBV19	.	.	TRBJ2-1	TGTGCCAGTAGTATAATCCTGTACAATGAGCAGTTCTTC	CASSIILYNEQFF
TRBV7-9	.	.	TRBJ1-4	TGTGCCAGCAGTGGACCGGGAGCAACTAATGAAAAACTGTTTTTT	CASSGPGATNEKLFF
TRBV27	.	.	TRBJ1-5	TGTGCCAGCAGTCTAGGACAGACGGCCCTCAATCAGCCCCAGCATTTT	CASSLGQTALNQPQHF
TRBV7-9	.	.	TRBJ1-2	TGTGCCAGCAGCTTACCCAACTATGGCTACACCTTC	CASSLPNYGYTF
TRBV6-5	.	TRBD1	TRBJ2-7	TGTGCCAGCAGACCGACAGGGCCTACCTACGAGCAGTACTTC	CASRPTGPTYEQYF
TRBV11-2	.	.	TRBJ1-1	TGTGCCAGCAGCTTATCGGCGAACACTGAAGCTTTCTTT	CASSLSANTEAFF
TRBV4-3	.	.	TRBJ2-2	TGCGCCAGCAGCCAAGTATCCGACTCCTACGGGGAGCTGTTTTTT	CASSQVSDSYGELFF
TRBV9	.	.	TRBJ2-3	TGTGCCAGCAGCGTAGTGGTCACAGATACGCAGTATTTT	CASSVVVTDTQYF
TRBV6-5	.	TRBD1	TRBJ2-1	TGTGCCAGCAGTTACGCGGACAGGAGCTCCTACAATGAGCAGTTCTTC	CASSYADRSSYNEQFF
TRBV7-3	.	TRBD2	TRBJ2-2	TGTGCCAGCAGCTTAACTAGCGGGGCGAACACCGGGGAGCTGTTTTTT	CASSLTSGANTGELFF
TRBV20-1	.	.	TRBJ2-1	TGCAGTGCCCCAGGGCCTGTTGAGCAGTTCTTC	CSAPGPVEQFF
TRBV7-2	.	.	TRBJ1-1	TGTGCCAGCTTCCCACGCGGGGGGGTTTGGACTGAAGCTTTCTTT	CASFPRGGVWTEAFF
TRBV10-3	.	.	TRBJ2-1	TGTGCCATCAGTTTAATAGCGTCGGCCTACAATGAGCAGTTCTTC	CAISLIASAYNEQFF
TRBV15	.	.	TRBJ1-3	TGTGCCACCAGCAGAGTGGGGGGCTCTGGAAACACCATATATTTT	CATSRVGGSGNTIYF
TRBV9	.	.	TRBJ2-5	TGTGCCAGCAGCAAGGACCCAGCCGGTCAAGAGACCCAGTACTTC	CASSKDPAGQETQYF
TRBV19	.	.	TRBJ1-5	TGTGCCAGTAACTTCGGGTTAGATCAGCCCCAGCATTTT	CASNFGLDQPQHF
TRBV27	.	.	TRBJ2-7	TGTGCCAGCAGTTTATCGGGGGGGACAGCCCTAACCGAGCAGTACTTC	CASSLSGGTALTEQYF
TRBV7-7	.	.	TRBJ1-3	TGTGCTAGCAGTCCTGGTGTATCCTCTGGAAACACCATATATTTT	CASSPGVSSGNTIYF
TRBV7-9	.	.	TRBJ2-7	TGTGCCAGCACGTTAGGGAGCTCCTACGAGCAGTACTTC	CASTLGSSYEQYF
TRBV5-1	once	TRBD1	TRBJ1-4	TGCGCCAGCAGCACCCGCGGAGGGGGCGATGAAAAACTGTTTTTT	CASSTRGGGDEKLFF
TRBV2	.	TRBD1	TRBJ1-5	TGTGCCAGCAGCGGACAGGATAGCAATCAGCCCCAGCATTTT	CASSGQDSNQPQHF
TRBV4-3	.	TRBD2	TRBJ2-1	TGCGCCAGCAGCCAAGACAGACTAGCGGGAGGGTCCTACAATGAGCAGTTCTTC	CASSQDRLAGGSYNEQFF
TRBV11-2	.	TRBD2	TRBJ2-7	TGTGCCAGCAGCTTTACGGTCCCTAGCGGGACTCGGGGTTACGAGCAGTACTTC	CASSFTVPSGTRGYEQYF
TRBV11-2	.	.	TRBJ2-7	TGTGCCAGCAGCTTAGCCCTGGACACCGCCTACGAGCAGTACTTC	CASSLALDTAYEQYF
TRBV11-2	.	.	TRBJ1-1	TGTGCCAGCAGCTTGGCGGCCTACACTGAAGCTTTCTTT	CASSLAAYTEAFF
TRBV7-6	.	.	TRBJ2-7	TGTGCCAGCAGCTTCCGCGGCGGCTACGAGCAGTACTTC	CASSFRGGYEQYF
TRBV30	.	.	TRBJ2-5	TGTGCCTGGAGGGGGTTAGCGACACAAGAGACCCAGTACTTC	CAWRGLATQETQYF
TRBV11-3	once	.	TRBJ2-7	TGTGCCAGCAGCCAGGGCCCATCCTACGAGCAGTACTTC	CASSQGPSYEQYF